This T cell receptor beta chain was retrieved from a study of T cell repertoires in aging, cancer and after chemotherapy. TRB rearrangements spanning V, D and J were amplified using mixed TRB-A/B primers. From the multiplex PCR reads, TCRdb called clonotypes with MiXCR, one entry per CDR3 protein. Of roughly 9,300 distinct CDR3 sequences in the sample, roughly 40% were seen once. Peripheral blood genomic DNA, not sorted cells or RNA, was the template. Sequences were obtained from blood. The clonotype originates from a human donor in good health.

CDR3 DNA sequence: TGTGCCAGCAGTGAACCTCTCCGGGATCTCCCTATCACGCAGTATTTT. Encoded protein: CASSEPLRDLPITQYF. This chain links TRBV6-8 with TRBJ2-3, with a possible D match to TRBD2 (5 bases). Germline V gene lookup returns CDR1 MNHGY and CDR2 SAAAGT. V was cut by 5 bases and J by 9 bases, with 24 bases left in between. The CDR3 totals 16 residues.